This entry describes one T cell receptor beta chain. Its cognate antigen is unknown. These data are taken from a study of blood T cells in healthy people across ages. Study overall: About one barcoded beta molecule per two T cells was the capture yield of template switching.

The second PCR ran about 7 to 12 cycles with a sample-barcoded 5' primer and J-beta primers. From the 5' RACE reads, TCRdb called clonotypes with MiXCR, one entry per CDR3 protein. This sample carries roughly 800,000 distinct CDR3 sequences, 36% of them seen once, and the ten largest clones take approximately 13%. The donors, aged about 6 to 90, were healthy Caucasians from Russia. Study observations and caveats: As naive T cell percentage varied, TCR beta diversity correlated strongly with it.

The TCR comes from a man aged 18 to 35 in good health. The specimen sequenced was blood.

CDR3 in amino acids: CASSLFGGSGYTF. The CDR3 bases are TGTGCCAGCAGTTTATTTGGAGGCTCTGGCTACACCTTC. The genes are TRBV12-3 or TRBV12-4 and TRBJ1-2; the D is unclear. V lost 2 bases and J 7 bases, leaving 11 bases between the germline ends. The CDR3 is made up of 13 amino acids.